This TCR beta chain was obtained from a study of human T cells and chemical hapten exposure. Study summary: Each patch test put 0.01% DPC on the upper back, and results were read at 6 days. Patients, largely female, had alopecia areata, totalis or universalis.

CDR1 and CDR2 from the germline V gene are SGHVS and FQNEAQ. This CDR3 has 15 residues. V was shortened by 1 base and J by 3 bases, with 12 bases between the two germline ends. TCRdb called the RACE reads again in MiXCR, with one record for every CDR3 protein. The data show 65,000 to 85,000 distinct CDR3 sequences, 10% to 15% seen once. Findings of the study overall: TCRs at a frequency above 1 in 1000 stayed unchanged with DPC sensitization.

Time point here: patch test 1, 2 weeks after DPC sensitization. Documented treatment: therapeutic diphenylcyclopropenone sensitization with weekly scalp DPC. For this clonotype: Its antigen is still unknown.

This chain connects TRBV7-8 to TRBJ1-1, with D unclear. The TCR originated in a woman aged 55-69 years with alopecia areata. Some clones in this sample may be carry-over from other donors' samples. The specimen was whole blood, collected in connection with sensitization to the hapten diphenylcyclopropenone (DPC). The CDR3 spells CASSLGVGRHTEAFF. CDR3 sequence (DNA): TGTGCCAGCAGCTTAGGGGTGGGCAGACACACTGAAGCTTTCTTT.